This T cell receptor (beta chain) was documented in a study of blood T cell repertoires in COVID-19 (dated by TCRdb to about 2020). Context from the whole study: The collaborator samples originated in the United States, Italy and Spain and spanned the acute and convalescent phases of COVID-19. Deeply sampled blood TCRbeta repertoires from subjects exposed to, actively infected with, or recovered from COVID-19 were included in the dataset. The repertoires were made available in a free public database intended to serve as a resource for research on the immune response to SARS-CoV-2. Nearly every sample came with metadata listing a de-identified subject ID, COVID-19 status, age in years and sex. The material from the prospective study consisted of cDNA or gDNA derived from T cells, B-cell-depleted T cells, or PBMCs. The samples were drawn from two sources: the first 160 participants of the ongoing ImmuneRACE study, and fewer than 1,500 subjects contributed by 6 global collaborators. Where HLA class I and class II types were available, the types were taken from metadata supplied by the sample provider, not from assay-based typing. Overall study outcomes, separate from this receptor: How much clinical and demographic metadata was included differed by source and by participant, and the metadata was provided uncurated.

Points on this clone: What antigen it recognizes has not been identified. Per-nucleotide qualities are absent, and no much larger clonotype sits a single base away.

The immunoSEQ Assay, a bias-controlled multiplex PCR, was used to amplify TCRbeta CDR3 regions from genomic DNA. On the authors' methods: Within the assay, amplification of reference gene primers was used to estimate how many nucleated cells each sample contained. Sequence reads were collapsed and filtered to measure the absolute abundance of every unique TCRbeta CDR3 rearrangement. For each sample, productive Simpson clonality was calculated by taking the square root of Simpson's diversity index across productive rearrangements. Held by TCRdb, this immuneACCESS table contains in-frame sequences only and omits some clones. Under half of the omission traces to an unresolved V gene where checked; the cause of the rest is unknown. V and J calls and clone size follow that table, whereas D and trimming were derived from the DNA. For this sample there are about 89,000 clones; about 77% appear just once. The top ten hold 6.3% of the sample.

From its cysteine to its phenylalanine, the CDR3 spans 15 amino acids. Solely the CDR3 DNA is kept, with 45 bases framed from the first base. For CDR1 and CDR2, the germline V gene lists MGHRA and YSYEKL. V lost 7 bases and J lost 5 bases, and the count of bases not matched to a germline gene is 13. One collaborating source in Seattle enrolled patients while the patients were actively infected and followed the patients over time throughout the course of disease. Collaborating institutions collected whole blood in K2EDTA tubes following their own protocols. For TCRbeta analysis, collaborators shipped samples in one of three forms: frozen whole blood, isolated PBMCs, or DNA extracted from either of those sample types.

This chain is built from TRBV4-1 and TRBJ2-7, and 8 junction bases match TRBD2. This clonotype was sampled from a man aged 65 to 79 with COVID-19, enrolled during active disease. The specimen was peripheral blood. The CDR3 loop reads CASTPRVAGPHEQYF. The DNA is as follows: TGCGCCAGCACTCCCCGGGTAGCGGGACCCCACGAGCAGTACTTC.